Below, one T cell receptor beta chain is given with its context. This entry belongs to a study of blood T cell repertoires in COVID-19. In the study overall: COVID-19 samples from acute and convalescent phases originated in the United States, Italy and Spain. T cells, B-cell-depleted T cells, or PBMCs provided the cDNA or gDNA that served as material.

Some clones are missing from TCRdb's copy, which holds only in-frame ones; the method was immunoSEQ multiplex PCR. Here the sample spans around 260,000 clones, roughly 87% being singletons. The receptor was derived from a human donor in a cohort sampled during active COVID-19. The sequenced sample was peripheral blood.

The DNA of the CDR3 is TGTGCCAGCAGCCCCCCGGGGGGCCCTTGGAATGAGCAGTTCTTC. Translating it yields CASSPPGGPWNEQFF. The chain combines TRBV7-9 with TRBJ2-1; TRBD2 is a possible D gene (7 bases). Trimming cost V 5 bases and J 7 bases, with 18 bases left between them. The germline CDR1 and CDR2 sequences are SEHNR and FQNEAQ (reference sequence). This CDR3 region has 15 residues.